Listed below are T cell receptor beta chains from one sample, sequenced in a study of regulatory T cells in long-lasting Graves disease. TCRdb recomputed calls from the multiplex PCR reads with MiXCR, one row per CDR3 protein. The sample holds about 370,000 distinct CDR3 sequences, roughly a sixth seen once. Sequencing was performed on peripheral blood mononuclear cells (PBMCs), taken at new diagnosis, from a patient treated with antithyroid drugs. The origin of the receptors is a female donor with Graves disease. The CDR3 runs from the conserved cysteine through the conserved F or W. A D gene is named only where the DNA matches it firmly. Not all rows give a size; the values are once, few, many and, for expanded clones, a class.

TRBV30	NA	TRBJ1-1	few	TGTGCCTGGAGTAACTTGAACACTGAAGCTTTCTTT	CAWSNLNTEAFF
TRBV18	NA	TRBJ2-6	few	TGTGCCAGCTCACCAACCCCTGGGGCCAACGTCCTGACTTTC	CASSPTPGANVLTF
TRBV27	NA	TRBJ1-2	many	TGTGCCAGCAGTCACAACGGGCGACGGAACTATGGCTACACCTTC	CASSHNGRRNYGYTF
TRBV6-1	TRBD2	TRBJ2-6	NA	TGTGCCAGCACCCACGGGGGGGAACCTTACTCTGGGGCCAACGTCCTGACTTTC	CASTHGGEPYSGANVLTF
TRBV7-9	NA	TRBJ1-6	many	TGTGCCAGCAGCTTAGATCGGATACCCTATAATTCACCCCTCCACTTT	CASSLDRIPYNSPLHF
TRBV4-3	NA	TRBJ2-3	NA	TGCGCCAGCAGCCAAGGCGACAGAGGGCCAGATACGCAGTATTTT	CASSQGDRGPDTQYF
TRBV30	TRBD2	TRBJ2-5	NA	TGTGCCTGGGCCGGACTAGCGGGAACAGAGACCCAGTACTTC	CAWAGLAGTETQYF
TRBV7-2	NA	TRBJ1-2	NA	TGTGCCAGCAGCTTAGCCCCCGGGCCAACTAACTATGGCTACACCTTC	CASSLAPGPTNYGYTF
TRBV11-2	NA	TRBJ2-5	NA	TGTGCCAGCAGCTTAGGGAGGGGAGGAAGGGGTGAGACCCAGTACTTC	CASSLGRGGRGETQYF
TRBV24-1	NA	TRBJ2-2	many	TGTGCCACCAGTGAAAGTAGGAGTTACACCGGGGAGCTGTTTTTT	CATSESRSYTGELFF
TRBV3-1	NA	TRBJ1-4	many	TGTGCCAGCAGCCTAACGGGACCCCGGGATGAAAAACTGTTTTTT	CASSLTGPRDEKLFF
TRBV12-3/TRBV12-4	NA	TRBJ1-1	many	TGTGCCAGCAGGGACATGAACACTGAAGCTTTCTTT	CASRDMNTEAFF
TRBV19	TRBD2	TRBJ2-5	few	TGTGCCAGTAGTCCCCGTTTGGCTAGCGGGAGAGAGGAGACCCAGTACTTC	CASSPRLASGREETQYF
TRBV5-1	NA	TRBJ2-1	many	TGCGCCAGCAGCTTGGGGTTCGGTGAGCAGTTCTTC	CASSLGFGEQFF
TRBV4-1	NA	TRBJ2-1	many	TGCGCCAGCAACCCGACAGACTCCTACAATGAGCAGTTCTTC	CASNPTDSYNEQFF
TRBV7-9	TRBD1	TRBJ2-6	many	TGTGCCAGCAGCTTAGTGAGGACAGGGACTGGGGCCAACGTCCTGACTTTC	CASSLVRTGTGANVLTF
TRBV14	NA	TRBJ2-3	once	TGTGCCAGCAGCCAAGTCCCAAGGGTAGATACGCAGTATTTT	CASSQVPRVDTQYF
TRBV7-9	NA	TRBJ1-1	many	TGTGCCAGCAGCTTAGACAGGTATATGAACACTGAAGCTTTCTTT	CASSLDRYMNTEAFF
TRBV12-3/TRBV12-4	NA	TRBJ1-1	many	TGTGCCAGCAGTTTCCCTCGGACTGAAGCTTTCTTT	CASSFPRTEAFF
TRBV10-3	NA	TRBJ2-7	few	TGTGCCATCAGTGAGTCGGCAGCAGGGTACGAGCAGTACTTC	CAISESAAGYEQYF
TRBV7-2	TRBD2	TRBJ2-7	many	TGTGCCAGCAGCTTAGCAAGCGGGGGAGGCGAGCAGTACTTC	CASSLASGGGEQYF
TRBV4-1	NA	TRBJ1-6	many	TGCGCCAGCAGCCAAGATAGGGGGGGCGCGGATTATAATTCACCCCTCCACTTT	CASSQDRGGADYNSPLHF
TRBV5-1	TRBD1	TRBJ2-1	many	TGCGCCAGCAGCATAGGACAGGACACTGAGAATGAGCAGTTCTTC	CASSIGQDTENEQFF
TRBV7-9	NA	TRBJ1-1	many	TGTGCCAGCAGCCCGGGGACACTGCTGGCTGAAGCTTTCTTT	CASSPGTLLAEAFF
TRBV6-1	NA	TRBJ1-1	NA	TGTGCCAGCAGCCCTGGACCCGTCCCTGAAGCTTTCTTT	CASSPGPVPEAFF
TRBV27	TRBD1	TRBJ1-2	few	TGTGCCAGCAGTTTATACAGGGGAGGTGACTATGGCTACACCTTC	CASSLYRGGDYGYTF
TRBV7-2	NA	TRBJ2-2	NA	TGTGCCAGCAGCTTATATGCGGGGTCGAACACCGGGGAGCTGTTTTTT	CASSLYAGSNTGELFF
TRBV5-1	TRBD1	TRBJ2-2	many	TGCGCCAGCAGCTTGAAGGACAGGGGTAACACCGGGGAGCTGTTTTTT	CASSLKDRGNTGELFF
TRBV6-2/TRBV6-3	TRBD2	TRBJ2-1	many	TGTGCCAGCAGTTCCTGGGCTAGCGGGAGTACCTACAATGAGCAGTTCTTC	CASSSWASGSTYNEQFF
TRBV28	TRBD2	TRBJ2-5	NA	TGTGCCAGCAGTTTATTCGGACTAGCGGGAGAGACCCAGTACTTC	CASSLFGLAGETQYF
TRBV7-9	TRBD1	TRBJ1-1	many	TGTGCCAGCAGCACGGGGACAGGGGGGAACACTGAAGCTTTCTTT	CASSTGTGGNTEAFF
TRBV2	TRBD1	TRBJ1-1	many	TGTGCCAGCAGGGACAGGGGGCAGAAAGCTTTCTTT	CASRDRGQKAFF
TRBV12-3/TRBV12-4	NA	TRBJ1-1	NA	TGTGCCAGCAGTTACGGCCCGAGAGGACACACTGAAGCTTTCTTT	CASSYGPRGHTEAFF
TRBV7-3	NA	TRBJ2-7	many	TGTGCCAGCAGCTTACGACCACTCCACGAGCAGTACTTC	CASSLRPLHEQYF
TRBV5-1	TRBD2	TRBJ2-3	many	TGCGCCAGCAGCTATCGATACGGGACTAGCGGGGCCACAGATACGCAGTATTTT	CASSYRYGTSGATDTQYF
TRBV6-1	NA	TRBJ1-2	many	TGTGCCAGCAGTGATGGCTACACCTTC	CASSDGYTF
TRBV11-2	TRBD2	TRBJ2-1	many	TGTGCCAGCCAGCTTAGGATCCAGCGGGGGGGCGGGGAGCAGTTCTTC	CASQLRIQRGGGEQFF